These 24 T cell receptor beta chains were all obtained from the same sample, sequenced in a study of blood T cell repertoires in COVID-19. Clones were sequenced by immunoSEQ multiplex PCR, and TCRdb holds only the in-frame ones, with some missing. The sample records about 500,000 clones, around 90% being singletons. Sequenced sample: peripheral blood. Source of these receptors: a woman aged 45-65 years with COVID-19, enrolled during active disease.

J is TRBJ2-7 and V is TRBV6-5; possible D gene TRBD1, 5 bases. Germline lookup yields CDR1 MNHEY and CDR2 SVGAGI. CDR3 length: 12 amino acids. The V and J ends lost 8 bases and 4 bases respectively, with 12 bases between them. The DNA for the CDR3 is TGTGCCAGCTCAGGGTCTCCATACGAGCAGTACTTC. This gives the protein CASSGSPYEQYF.

This clone was counted a single time. The gene calls are TRBV30 and TRBJ1-1; a weak D match, TRBD1 (6 bases). This CDR3 has 16 amino acids. Per germline, CDR1 GTSNPN and CDR2 SVGIG (reference sequence). V was cut by 4 bases and J by 5 bases, with 23 bases left in between. CDR3 sequence: CAWNYKMAGARTEAFF. Here the CDR3 DNA reads TGTGCCTGGAATTACAAGATGGCAGGGGCAAGGACTGAAGCTTTCTTT.

The chain couples TRBV5-1 to TRBJ2-7; 11 positions agree with TRBD2. Germline-derived CDR1 and CDR2 are SGHRS and YFSETQ. V was pared by 6 bases and J by 7 bases, with 6 bases of the junction left unmatched. The CDR3 runs 13 residues. CDR3 loop: CASTGTSGDEQYF. DNA of the CDR3: TGCGCCAGCACAGGGACTAGCGGAGATGAGCAGTACTTC.

V gene TRBV27 combines with J gene TRBJ1-2, with D possibly being TRBD1 (5 bases). CDR3 length: 15 residues. CDR1 and CDR2 from the germline V gene are MNHEY and SMNVEV (reference sequence). V lost 5 bases and J 0 bases, leaving 13 bases between the germline ends. In nucleotides, the CDR3 is TGTGCCAGCAGTCGAGACAGTATAGCTAACTATGGCTACACCTTC. It codes for CASSRDSIANYGYTF.

The chain recombines TRBV5-1 with TRBJ2-7; perhaps TRBD1 as D (6 bases). CDR1 and CDR2 from the germline V gene are SGHRS and YFSETQ. The ends were cut back, 4 bases at V and 7 bases at J, with 18 bases in the middle. The CDR3 is 14 amino acids. CDR3 loop: CASSLDLGQWEQYF. The CDR3 DNA reads as TGCGCCAGCAGCCTGGACCTAGGACAGTGGGAGCAGTACTTC. The complete variable domain, with remaining parts taken from reference TRBV5-1 and TRBJ2-7, reads KAGVTQTPRYLIKTRGQQVTLSCSPISGHRSVSWYQQTPGQGLQFLFEYFSETQRNKGNFPGRFSGRQFSNSRSEMNVSTLELGDSALYLCASSLDLGQWEQYFGPGTRLTVT.

V gene TRBV5-4 combines with J gene TRBJ2-3; 9 bases are shared with TRBD1. Trimming took 4 bases from V and 10 from J; bases not matched to a gene: 4. The CDR3 has 12 residues. Germline-derived CDR1 and CDR2 are SGHNT and YYREEE (reference sequence). The CDR3 DNA is TGTGCCAGCAGCCGACAGGGGGATGCGCAGTATTTT. Translating gives CASSRQGDAQYF. Variable domain in full (rest from reference TRBV5-4 and TRBJ2-3): ETGVTQSPTHLIKTRGQQVTLRCSSQSGHNTVSWYQQALGQGPQFIFQYYREEENGRGNFPPRFSGLQFPNYSSELNVNALELDDSALYLCASSRQGDAQYFGPGTRLTVL.

The J gene is TRBJ2-2, the V gene TRBV9, with D possibly matching TRBD1 (7 bases). Germline-derived CDR1 and CDR2 are SGDLS and YYNGEE. There are 17 residues in the CDR3. V lost 2 bases and J 0 bases, leaving 14 bases between the germline ends. The CDR3 nucleotides read TGTGCCAGCAGCGTCCCGGGGGACAGTCCGAACACCGGGGAGCTGTTTTTT. It codes for CASSVPGDSPNTGELFF.

This chain connects TRBV27 to TRBJ2-2; TRBD1 aligns across 8 bases. This CDR3 has 16 amino acids. Germline lookup yields CDR1 MNHEY and CDR2 SMNVEV (reference sequence). The trim removed 3 bases at V and 7 bases at J, leaving 10 bases unmatched. The CDR3 coding sequence is TGTGCCAGCAGTTTCCGCGGACAGGGTCCCGGCGGGGAGCTGTTTTTT. Residues: CASSFRGQGPGGELFF.

The J gene is TRBJ2-2, the V gene TRBV10-3; 12 bases align to TRBD2. The V gene's germline CDR1 is ENHRY and CDR2 SYGVKD. The CDR3 totals 17 residues. J gave up 1 base and V 10 bases, and 10 bases lay outside the gene matches. Here the CDR3 DNA reads TGTGCCACCCGGAGGACTAGCGGGGCCAAGAACACCGGGGAGCTGTTTTTT. Its translation is CATRRTSGAKNTGELFF.

The chain recombines TRBV7-2 with TRBJ2-3, with TRBD2 identical over 8 bases. V shed 1 base and J 5 bases; nucleotides not matched to a gene: 2. The CDR3 extends over 14 amino acids. Germline loops: CDR1 SGHTA, CDR2 FQGNSA. The CDR3: CASSLGLARDTQYF. The CDR3 DNA is TGTGCCAGCAGCTTAGGACTAGCGAGAGATACGCAGTATTTT.

The chain links TRBV4-2 to TRBJ1-2, with D tentatively TRBD1 (5 bases). The CDR3 covers 13 residues. Germline V CDR1 and CDR2: LGHNA, YNFKEQ. Trimming took 2 bases from V and 6 from J, leaving 10 bases between them. The CDR3, as DNA: TGTGCCAGCAGCCAAAGAGCGGGGGATGGCTACACCTTC. It yields the protein CASSQRAGDGYTF.

This clone was counted a single time. The chain recombines TRBV6-6 with TRBJ2-1; 9 bases align to TRBD2. After removal of 4 bases from V and 7 bases from J, the junction contained 5 bases not matched to a gene. Germline CDR1 reads MNHNY; CDR2 reads SVGAGI (reference sequence). The CDR3 covers 14 residues. CDR3 protein: CASSLTSGWNEQFF. The DNA of the CDR3 is TGTGCCAGCAGTTTGACTAGCGGATGGAATGAGCAGTTCTTC.

The rearrangement uses TRBV4-1 and TRBJ1-5; D might be TRBD1 (6 bases). Germline V lookup: CDR1 MGHRA, CDR2 YSYEKL. There are 15 residues in the CDR3. Trimming cost V 0 bases and J 7 bases, with 13 bases left between them. The CDR3 reads CASSQDPQRGQPQHF. DNA of the CDR3: TGCGCCAGCAGCCAAGATCCACAAAGGGGGCAGCCCCAGCATTTT.

The chain recombines TRBV15 with TRBJ1-2, with a possible D match to TRBD1 (5 bases). This CDR3 contains 14 residues. V gave up 1 base and J gave up 4 bases, with 10 bases separating them. Germline CDR1 LNHNV, CDR2 YYDKDF (reference sequence). The CDR3 here is CATSRGGGGYGYTF. As DNA, the CDR3 is TGTGCCACCAGCAGAGGGGGGGGTGGCTATGGCTACACCTTC. Using reference TRBV15 and TRBJ1-2 for the parts outside the CDR3, the full variable domain is DAMVIQNPRYQVTQFGKPVTLSCSQTLNHNVMYWYQQKSSQAPKLLFHYYDKDFNNEADTPDNFQSRRPNTSFCFLDIRSPGLGDTAMYLCATSRGGGGYGYTFGSGTRLTVV.

CDR3 region: CASSQEVGGDTEAFF. The DNA for the CDR3 is TGTGCCAGCAGCCAAGAGGTAGGAGGGGACACTGAAGCTTTCTTT. This chain connects TRBV3-1 (or the pseudogene TRBV3-2) to TRBJ1-1, with D perhaps matching TRBD1 (5 bases). Germline loops: CDR1 LGHDT, CDR2 YNNKEL (reference sequence). Trimming took 0 bases from V and 3 from J, leaving 11 bases between them. The CDR3 loop spans 15 amino acids.

This clone has a handful of counts. The chain is built from TRBV7-9 and TRBJ2-3; a weak D match, TRBD1 (5 bases). Germline lookup yields CDR1 SEHNR and CDR2 FQNEAQ (reference sequence). V was clipped by 1 base and J by 4 bases, with 9 bases between them. There are 14 residues in the CDR3. The CDR3 protein is CASSLGGSPDTQYF. For the CDR3, the DNA is TGTGCCAGCAGCTTAGGGGGCAGTCCAGATACGCAGTATTTT.

The chain uses TRBV9 and TRBJ1-1; a weak D match, TRBD1 (5 bases). CDR3 length equals 14 residues. Trimming left V 3 bases short and J 7 bases short, with 16 bases between. Germline loops: CDR1 SGDLS, CDR2 YYNGEE. The CDR3 here is CASSGGPPGLEAFF. CDR3 nucleotides: TGTGCCAGCAGCGGGGGCCCTCCGGGCCTTGAAGCTTTCTTT.

This clone was found once. This chain connects TRBV9 to TRBJ2-3; TRBD2 aligns across 7 bases. Germline assignment: CDR1 SGDLS and CDR2 YYNGEE. V lost 7 bases, J lost 0 bases, and 5 bases stayed unmatched. The CDR3 is 14 amino acids. Here the CDR3 DNA reads TGTGCCAGCGGGGAGCGGGGAAGCACAGATACGCAGTATTTT. As protein: CASGERGSTDTQYF.

This rearrangement joins TRBV18 to TRBJ2-3; TRBD1 might be the D (6 bases). The V gene lost 2 bases and the J gene lost 0 bases, with 9 bases spanning the gap. CDR1 is KGHSH and CDR2 is LQKENI in the germline V gene. CDR3 size: 15 residues. In nucleotides, the CDR3 is TGTGCCAGCTCACCAAGAGGACAGAGCACAGATACGCAGTATTTT. Protein product: CASSPRGQSTDTQYF.

CDR3 DNA sequence: TGTGCCAGCAGCTTACTGCGGACAGGGAATGAGCAGTTCTTC. Its translation is CASSLLRTGNEQFF. J is TRBJ2-1 and V is TRBV5-5, with TRBD1 matching 8 bases. V shed 2 bases and J 7 bases; nucleotides not matched to a gene: 5. CDR3 length: 14 amino acids. Germline loops: CDR1 SGHKS, CDR2 YYEKEE (reference sequence).

This chain links TRBV30 with TRBJ2-5, with D possibly matching TRBD2 (5 bases). CDR1 GTSNPN and CDR2 SVGIG come from the germline V gene (reference sequence). The CDR3 loop spans 15 amino acids. Between the trimmed V and J ends, which lost 0 bases and 0 bases, there was a span of 11 bases. The CDR3, as DNA: TGTGCCTGGAGTGTATCTAGCCTGTACCAAGAGACCCAGTACTTC. This sequence encodes CAWSVSSLYQETQYF.

The V call is TRBV5-5, the J call TRBJ2-7, with D perhaps TRBD2 (6 bases). The CDR3 loop spans 14 amino acids. Germline values: CDR1 SGHKS, CDR2 YYEKEE (reference sequence). V was clipped by 5 bases and J by 0 bases, with 12 bases between them. The CDR3 region has the DNA TGTGCCAGCAGACCGGGACTCGGCTCCTACGAGCAGTACTTC. Translation gives CASRPGLGSYEQYF.

The chain couples TRBV6-5 to TRBJ1-1; perhaps TRBD1 as D (6 bases). Per the germline V gene, CDR1 is MNHEY and CDR2 is SVGAGI. This CDR3 contains 14 residues. Trimming pared 6 bases from V and 0 bases from J, leaving 11 bases between. This CDR3 is CASSPDSLNTEAFF. CDR3 sequence (DNA): TGTGCCAGCAGCCCGGACAGTTTGAACACTGAAGCTTTCTTT.

V is TRBV20-1 and J is TRBJ2-3; D is uncertain. V lost 4 bases and J lost 8, with 10 bases in between. CDR1 is DFQATT and CDR2 is SNEGSKA in the germline V gene (reference sequence). This CDR3 spans 11 amino acids. The CDR3 DNA reads as TGCAGTGCTACGATCGTCGGTACGCAGTATTTT. This encodes CSATIVGTQYF.